Below are 10 T cell receptor beta chains sequenced from a single sample in a study of regulatory T cells in long-lasting Graves disease. Time point here: newly diagnosed GD, antithyroid drugs for less than 3 months. RNA extracted from PBMCs served as the sequencing template. According to the study, TCR beta libraries were built with iRepertoire HTBI primers and CDR3-region Arm-PCR. TCRdb independently ran MiXCR on the multiplex PCR reads; one entry per CDR3 protein. The repertoire holds 530,000 or so distinct CDR3 sequences, about 13% seen once, with 10% in the top ten. Separately, the same data were catalogued under a study of T cells in Graves' hyperthyroidism and ophthalmopathy.

Sequencing used peripheral blood mononuclear cells (PBMCs), obtained at new diagnosis, from a patient treated with antithyroid drugs. The receptors come from a man aged 30 to 45 with Graves disease.

The gene calls are TRBV19 and TRBJ2-7, with 7 bases fitting TRBD2. Germline CDR1 and CDR2: LNHDA and SQIVND (reference sequence). V gave up 7 bases and J gave up 4 bases; unmatched junction bases: 16. CDR3 length: 16 amino acids. Here the CDR3 DNA reads TGTGCCAGTACACCGGGCTTCGAGCGGGGACCTTACGAGCAGTACTTC. It is translated as CASTPGFERGPYEQYF.

The chain has TRBV5-4 and TRBJ2-7, with TRBD2 matching 9 bases. Germline V CDR1 and CDR2: SGHNT, YYREEE (reference sequence). The trim removed 3 bases at V and 5 bases at J, leaving 12 bases unmatched. This CDR3 contains 16 residues. For the CDR3, the DNA is TGTGCCAGCAGCTCCCCGCGGGAGGGCCTCTTAAACGAGCAGTACTTC. It translates to CASSSPREGLLNEQYF.

This clonotype appeared many times. This chain uses TRBV12-3 or TRBV12-4 with TRBJ2-7; maybe TRBD1 (6 bases). V lost 6 bases and J lost 0, with 12 bases in between. The CDR3 is 14 amino acids. The CDR3 sequence: CASSNRVSSYEQYF. The DNA for the CDR3 is TGTGCCAGCAGCAACAGGGTAAGCTCCTACGAGCAGTACTTC.

For this clonotype: A much larger clone differs by one base, so this may be a read error. The J gene is TRBJ2-5, the V gene TRBV30; D perhaps matches TRBD1 (5 bases). In germline, CDR1 is GTSNPN, CDR2 SVGIG (reference sequence). With 4 bases removed from V and 3 bases from J, the gap between germline ends came to 12 bases. The CDR3 is 13 residues long. In DNA, the CDR3 is TGTGCCTGGACGATTCTCAGGGAAGAGACCCAGTACTTC. Translating it yields CAWTILREETQYF.

This clonotype occurred many times. The chain's CDR3 is CATSGRDGSQYEQYF. The CDR3 nucleotides read TGTGCCACCAGCGGGCGGGACGGGAGTCAGTACGAGCAGTACTTC. V is TRBV15 and J is TRBJ2-7, with a possible D match to TRBD2 (6 bases). Looked up from germline, CDR1 is LNHNV and CDR2 is YYDKDF (reference sequence). Trimming shortened V by 5 bases and J by 4 bases, and 18 bases separated the two germline ends. The CDR3 has 15 residues.

The chain joins TRBV4-1 to TRBJ1-1, with D uncertain. This CDR3 spans 14 amino acids. Germline CDR1 is MGHRA and CDR2 is YSYEKL. Trimming shortened V by 0 bases and J by 5 bases, and 10 bases separated the two germline ends. CDR3 nucleotide sequence: TGCGCCAGCAGCCAAGAGGAGGAGAAAACTGAAGCTTTCTTT. The encoded protein is CASSQEEEKTEAFF.

This clonotype showed up just a few times. The chain combines TRBV15 with TRBJ2-3, with D possibly being TRBD1 (5 bases). Germline CDR1 is LNHNV and CDR2 is YYDKDF (reference sequence). Trimming left V 3 bases short and J 3 bases short, with 7 bases between. This CDR3 has 13 residues. CDR3 sequence: CATSRDKTDTQYF. The DNA for the CDR3 is TGTGCCACCAGCAGGGACAAAACAGATACGCAGTATTTT.

This clonotype was observed many times. The chain recombines TRBV7-2 with TRBJ2-1; TRBD2 aligns across 12 bases. V lost 4 bases to trimming and J lost 4 bases; unmatched junction nucleotides: 5. Germline V lookup: CDR1 SGHTA, CDR2 FQGNSA. The CDR3 covers 16 residues. This CDR3 is CASSSRLAGDYNEQFF. The DNA for the CDR3 is TGTGCCAGCAGCTCCAGACTAGCGGGGGATTACAATGAGCAGTTCTTC.

A few counts support this clonotype. The rearrangement links TRBV29-1 to TRBJ1-1, with TRBD1 as a possible D gene (6 bases). Germline lookup yields CDR1 SQVTM and CDR2 ANQGSEA. The CDR3 spans 14 residues. V shed 5 bases and J shed 4 bases, with 17 bases lying between them. The CDR3 DNA follows: TGCAGCGTTCCCAGGACAGTCCGGGGCACTGAAGCTTTCTTT. As protein: CSVPRTVRGTEAFF.

In this sample, this clonotype turned up many times. V and J are TRBV6-2 or TRBV6-3 and TRBJ2-7; tentatively, D is TRBD2 (8 bases). From germline, CDR1 is MNHEY and CDR2 SVGEGT. V was pared by 2 bases and J by 6 bases, with 17 bases between. The CDR3 loop spans 15 amino acids. CDR3 in DNA: TGTGCCAGCAGTTACGGCGGGGGGCAGGGGGGCGAGCAGTACTTC. Protein: CASSYGGGQGGEQYF.